This T cell receptor (beta chain) stems from a study of blood T cell repertoires in COVID-19. Looking at the study overall: PBMCs, B-cell-depleted T cells, or T cells were the source of the cDNA or gDNA that made up the material.

Authors' data handling: Estimation of nucleated cell counts relied on the amplification of reference gene primers. The protocol was immunoSEQ multiplex PCR, while the TCRdb copy is restricted to in-frame clones and leaves out a portion. That table is the source of V, J and clone size, and D and trimming were worked out from the DNA. Of 150,000 or so clones in the sample, approximately 80% were seen once. Germline V lookup: CDR1 LGHDT, CDR2 YNNKEL (reference sequence). V was clipped by 0 bases and J by 9 bases; unmatched bases: 6. The CDR3 totals 16 residues. The rearrangement uses TRBV3-1 (or the pseudogene TRBV3-2) and TRBJ1-6, with TRBD1 matching over 9 bases. This clonotype was sampled from a woman aged 45-60 years in a cohort sampled during active or convalescent COVID-19. The sequencing input was peripheral blood. Here the CDR3 DNA reads TGTGCCAGCAGCCAAGATCATTACAGGGGGCCTTCACCCCTCCACTTT. It specifies CASSQDHYRGPSPLHF.